These T cell receptor beta chains were read from a single sample in a study of cytomegalovirus exposure and HLA in healthy donors. TCRdb's copy holds only in-frame clones and misses some; the assay was immunoSEQ multiplex PCR. This table holds more than 150,000 clones, roughly 84% found once. Specimen: PBMCs. Receptor source: a woman aged 18-29 years in good health and CMV-seronegative. The CDR3 runs from the conserved cysteine through the conserved F or W. A D gene is named only where the DNA matches it firmly. A clone size is listed for some rows: how often the clone was seen (once, few, many), or a class if it is expanded.

clone size,V gene,D gene,J gene,CDR3 protein,CDR3 DNA
-,TRBV28,-,TRBJ2-1,CASSHRDFSYNEQFF,TGTGCCAGCAGCCACCGGGACTTCTCCTACAATGAGCAGTTCTTC
-,TRBV6-5,-,TRBJ2-3,CASSRGQNTDTQYF,TGTGCCAGCAGCCGAGGACAAAACACAGATACGCAGTATTTT
-,TRBV5-1,TRBD1,TRBJ1-1,CASSGGQFLTEAFF,TGCGCCAGCAGCGGGGGACAGTTCTTGACTGAAGCTTTCTTT
-,TRBV9,-,TRBJ2-1,CASSVGIGPPPYNEQFF,TGTGCCAGCAGCGTAGGAATTGGCCCCCCACCCTACAATGAGCAGTTCTTC
-,TRBV28,-,TRBJ2-1,CASSLEAAYNEQFF,TGTGCCAGCAGTTTAGAAGCGGCCTACAATGAGCAGTTCTTC
-,TRBV7-6,-,TRBJ2-5,CASSPSPSETQYF,TGTGCCAGCAGCCCCTCCCCCTCCGAGACCCAGTACTTC
-,TRBV5-8,-,TRBJ2-7,CASSFEVSSDEQYF,TGTGCCAGCAGCTTCGAGGTTAGTTCGGACGAGCAGTACTTC
-,TRBV6-1,-,TRBJ2-1,CASELANPNNEQFF,TGTGCCAGCGAGCTAGCTAACCCCAACAATGAGCAGTTCTTC
-,TRBV30,TRBD2,TRBJ2-7,CAGGDVAYEQYF,TGTGCCGGGGGGGACGTCGCCTACGAGCAGTACTTC
-,TRBV27,TRBD1,TRBJ1-1,CASSPLDRVGTEAFF,TGTGCCAGCAGTCCACTAGACAGGGTTGGGACTGAAGCTTTCTTT
-,TRBV10-1,-,TRBJ2-3,CASSVGISGLSTDTQYF,TGCGCCAGCAGTGTAGGAATTAGCGGCCTTAGCACAGATACGCAGTATTTT
-,TRBV30,-,TRBJ1-2,CAWRDKTGKKGYGYTF,TGTGCCTGGAGGGACAAGACAGGAAAAAAAGGGTATGGCTACACCTTC
-,TRBV28,-,TRBJ1-5,CASSPRLVSRSRAQHF,TGTGCCAGCAGTCCCCGTCTCGTTTCGCGGAGCAGGGCCCAGCATTTT
-,TRBV11-3,TRBD2,TRBJ2-7,CASSLLAGSEQYF,TGTGCCAGCAGCCTTCTAGCGGGGTCCGAGCAGTACTTC
once,TRBV28,TRBD1,TRBJ2-7,CASSPWTGDEQYF,TGTGCCAGCAGCCCCTGGACAGGGGACGAGCAGTACTTC
-,TRBV6-5,TRBD1,TRBJ1-2,CASSPGTGRTYGYTF,TGTGCCAGCAGCCCAGGGACAGGGAGGACCTATGGCTACACCTTC
-,TRBV11-2,TRBD2,TRBJ2-3,CASQSGPGGDTQYF,TGTGCCAGCCAAAGTGGCCCGGGGGGGGATACGCAGTATTTT
-,TRBV29-1,-,TRBJ2-7,CSVEDGGWGGPYEQYF,TGCAGCGTTGAAGACGGGGGTTGGGGGGGCCCCTACGAGCAGTACTTC
-,TRBV20-1,-,TRBJ1-2,CSAYLGGYTF,TGCAGTGCCTACCTAGGTGGCTACACCTTC
-,TRBV11-3,TRBD2,TRBJ2-3,CASSSIGTSGSTDTQYF,TGTGCCAGCAGCTCAATTGGGACTAGCGGTTCCACAGATACGCAGTATTTT
-,TRBV6-5,-,TRBJ2-7,CASKEMDGGSYEQYF,TGTGCCAGCAAAGAAATGGACGGAGGCTCCTACGAGCAGTACTTC
-,TRBV27,TRBD1,TRBJ2-7,CASSPGTGIQYF,TGTGCCAGCAGCCCAGGGACAGGGATTCAGTACTTC
-,TRBV5-8,TRBD2,TRBJ2-7,CATFWGGAYEQYF,TGTGCCACCTTCTGGGGGGGGGCCTACGAGCAGTACTTC
-,TRBV7-2,TRBD2,TRBJ2-3,CASSFGTSGGSADTQYF,TGTGCCAGCAGCTTCGGGACTAGCGGGGGTAGCGCAGATACGCAGTATTTT
-,TRBV5-1,TRBD1,TRBJ1-1,CASSGGQGNTEAFF,TGCGCCAGCAGCGGCGGACAGGGTAACACTGAAGCTTTCTTT
-,TRBV30,-,TRBJ1-1,CAWLRGAEAFF,TGTGCCTGGTTGCGGGGGGCTGAAGCTTTCTTT
once,TRBV19,TRBD1,TRBJ2-7,CASSTYFARTGSNYEQYF,TGTGCCAGTAGTACATACTTCGCCCGGACAGGGAGCAACTACGAGCAGTACTTC
-,TRBV5-6,-,TRBJ2-1,CASSLGAPSYNEQFF,TGTGCCAGCAGCTTGGGTGCGCCGTCGTACAATGAGCAGTTCTTC
-,TRBV4-3,-,TRBJ1-4,CASSRQGFNEKLFF,TGCGCCAGCAGCCGCCAGGGGTTTAATGAAAAACTGTTTTTT
-,TRBV6-5,-,TRBJ1-1,CASSGGVRDTEAFF,TGTGCCAGCAGTGGGGGGGTTCGGGACACTGAAGCTTTCTTT
few,TRBV6-6,-,TRBJ1-5,CASSYTAGNQPQHF,TGTGCCAGCAGTTACACGGCGGGAAATCAGCCCCAGCATTTT
-,TRBV29-1,TRBD2,TRBJ2-7,CSVTSTSGGYEQYF,TGCAGCGTGACCTCGACTAGCGGAGGCTACGAGCAGTACTTC
once,TRBV5-1,-,TRBJ2-7,CASSLDSGTPYEQYF,TGCGCCAGCAGCTTGGACTCCGGGACTCCCTACGAGCAGTACTTC
-,TRBV28,TRBD1,TRBJ2-7,CASSLPRDRVSGEQYF,TGTGCCAGCAGTTTACCCCGGGACAGGGTGTCCGGCGAGCAGTACTTC
few,TRBV5-4,-,TRBJ1-1,CASSSGTRNTEAFF,TGTGCCAGCAGCTCCGGGACACGGAACACTGAAGCTTTCTTT
-,TRBV11-2,TRBD2,TRBJ2-7,CASSLAGGKYEQYF,TGTGCCAGCAGCTTAGCGGGAGGGAAATACGAGCAGTACTTC
-,TRBV7-2,TRBD1,TRBJ2-7,CASSLGRTGQYF,TGTGCCAGCAGCTTAGGCCGGACAGGACAGTACTTC
-,TRBV1,-,TRBJ1-5,CTSSREPIKPPGVPGQPQHF,TGCACCAGCAGCCGCGAGCCAATAAAACCTCCAGGGGTCCCTGGGCAGCCCCAGCATTTT
-,TRBV10-3,TRBD1,TRBJ2-7,CAISEGGQEQYF,TGTGCCATCAGTGAGGGGGGACAGGAGCAGTACTTC
-,TRBV27,TRBD1,TRBJ1-1,CASRAPTGMNTEAFF,TGTGCCAGCAGGGCACCGACAGGGATGAACACTGAAGCTTTCTTT
-,TRBV19,TRBD2,TRBJ2-1,CASSSASGGYNEQFF,TGTGCCAGTAGCTCGGCTAGCGGAGGCTACAATGAGCAGTTCTTC
-,TRBV28,-,TRBJ1-6,CASSFSGGGSPLHF,TGTGCCAGCAGTTTCAGCGGCGGGGGTTCACCCCTCCACTTT
-,TRBV28,-,TRBJ1-1,CASSNSLNTEAFF,TGTGCCAGCAGCAACAGTTTGAACACTGAAGCTTTCTTT
-,TRBV10-3,TRBD2,TRBJ2-3,CAIGGLAGGPGDTQYF,TGTGCCATCGGGGGCCTAGCGGGGGGGCCTGGGGATACGCAGTATTTT
few,TRBV28,TRBD1,TRBJ2-1,CASGLQGTNEQFF,TGTGCCAGCGGATTACAGGGGACCAATGAGCAGTTCTTC
-,TRBV7-9,-,TRBJ1-3,CASSHNQGSGNTIYF,TGTGCCAGCAGCCACAACCAGGGCTCGGGAAACACCATATATTTT
once,TRBV30,-,TRBJ2-3,CAWSVIGADTQYF,TGTGCCTGGAGTGTCATAGGGGCAGATACGCAGTATTTT
-,TRBV15,-,TRBJ1-5,CATSRGLGNQPQHF,TGTGCCACCAGCAGAGGCCTCGGGAATCAGCCCCAGCATTTT
-,TRBV6-1,-,TRBJ1-6,CASSGTPQGYNSPLHF,TGTGCCAGCAGTGGGACGCCTCAGGGTTATAATTCACCCCTCCACTTT
-,TRBV7-6,-,TRBJ1-2,CASSLTRGGNGYTF,TGTGCCAGCAGCTTGACGAGGGGGGGTAATGGCTACACCTTC
once,TRBV7-2,-,TRBJ2-7,CASSPAGGLYEQYF,TGTGCCAGCAGCCCCGCCGGGGGACTCTACGAGCAGTACTTC
-,TRBV27,TRBD1,TRBJ2-1,CASSTDRGPPNEQFF,TGTGCCAGCAGTACCGACAGGGGCCCCCCCAATGAGCAGTTCTTC
-,TRBV6-1,-,TRBJ2-3,CASSERRRGHTDTQYF,TGTGCCAGCAGTGAACGGCGGCGGGGGCATACAGATACGCAGTATTTT
once,TRBV9,TRBD1,TRBJ1-2,CASSVDPGQGADGYTF,TGTGCCAGCAGCGTGGATCCGGGACAGGGGGCCGATGGCTACACCTTC
-,TRBV7-2,TRBD1,TRBJ2-1,CASSFDRGRVSAYNEQFF,TGTGCCAGCAGCTTCGACAGGGGGCGTGTTTCTGCTTACAATGAGCAGTTCTTC
-,TRBV6-5,TRBD1,TRBJ2-7,CASSAGQGGQYF,TGTGCCAGCAGTGCCGGACAGGGTGGACAGTACTTC
-,TRBV28,TRBD2,TRBJ2-3,CASSLASGVVTDTQYF,TGTGCCAGCAGTTTGGCTAGCGGGGTGGTTACAGATACGCAGTATTTT
-,TRBV19,-,TRBJ1-2,CASSIGEAYGYTF,TGTGCCAGTAGTATCGGGGAGGCCTATGGCTACACCTTC
-,TRBV5-5,TRBD1,TRBJ2-7,CASGYAGTAYEQYF,TGTGCCAGCGGCTACGCCGGGACAGCTTACGAGCAGTACTTC